The 12 T cell receptor beta chains listed next were all sequenced from one sample in a study of blood T cell repertoires in COVID-19. Produced via immunoSEQ multiplex PCR; TCRdb's table is partial and in-frame only. The data show tens of thousands of clones, with about 86% seen just once and approximately 60% held by the top ten. Material: peripheral blood. Receptors were obtained from a man in his 70s with acute or convalescent COVID-19.

The rearrangement joins TRBV10-1 to TRBJ2-1, with TRBD1 matching over 7 bases. J lost 5 bases, V lost 7 bases, and 2 bases had no gene match. Germline V gene data show CDR1 as WNHNN and CDR2 as SYGVQD (reference sequence). The CDR3 totals 12 residues. The CDR3 DNA reads as TGCGCCAGCAATACAGGGGACAATGAGCAGTTCTTC. Its protein is CASNTGDNEQFF.

This clone was recorded only once. The chain couples TRBV7-2 to TRBJ2-7, with a tentative D call TRBD2 (5 bases). This CDR3 is 15 amino acids long. Germline V gene lookup returns CDR1 SGHTA and CDR2 FQGNSA. The V end lost 0 bases, the J end lost 1 base, and 10 bases lay between the germline ends. In DNA form, the CDR3 reads TGTGCCAGCAGCTTAGCGCATACGGGGTCCTACGAGCAGTACTTC. Protein: CASSLAHTGSYEQYF.

This rearrangement joins TRBV7-2 to TRBJ2-3; D possibly corresponds to TRBD2 (5 bases). V was cut by 5 bases and J by 0 bases, with 12 bases left in between. The CDR3 consists of 15 residues. Germline V lookup: CDR1 SGHTA, CDR2 FQGNSA. The CDR3 loop is CASSLRGQSTDTQYF. CDR3 in DNA: TGTGCCAGCAGCCTAAGAGGGCAGAGCACAGATACGCAGTATTTT.

The chain uses TRBV13 and TRBJ2-5; a weak D match, TRBD1 (5 bases). V was trimmed by 5 bases and J by 1 base, leaving 17 bases between them. The CDR3 is made up of 16 amino acids. Germline V gene lookup returns CDR1 PRHDT and CDR2 FYEKMQ (reference sequence). The CDR3 nucleotides read TGTGCCAGCAGCCCCAAAAGGGGTTGGCCCCAAGAGACCCAGTACTTC. This encodes CASSPKRGWPQETQYF.

V usage is TRBV30 and J usage is TRBJ1-2; D uncertain. From germline, CDR1 is GTSNPN and CDR2 SVGIG (reference sequence). The V gene lost 5 bases and the J gene lost 8 bases, with 15 bases spanning the gap. The CDR3 has 12 amino acids. Written as DNA, the CDR3 is TGTGCCTGGTCGAAATCAGGTCGGGGCTACACCTTC. Protein sequence: CAWSKSGRGYTF. Filled out from reference TRBV30 and TRBJ1-2, the complete variable domain reads SQTIHQWPATLVQPVGSPLSLECTVEGTSNPNLYWYRQAAGRGLQLLFYSVGIGQISSEVPQNLSASRPQDRQFILSSKKLLLSDSGFYLCAWSKSGRGYTFGSGTRLTVV.

The chain uses TRBV7-9 and TRBJ2-7, with D tentatively TRBD1 (5 bases). The CDR3 length is 16 residues. V lost 3 bases to trimming and J lost 0 bases, with 15 bases between them. Per the germline V gene, CDR1 is SEHNR and CDR2 is FQNEAQ (reference sequence). CDR3 sequence: CASSFFRGSVSYEQYF. CDR3 nucleotides: TGTGCCAGCAGCTTCTTTAGGGGAAGCGTCTCCTACGAGCAGTACTTC.

The chain links TRBV9 to TRBJ2-3; 9 positions match TRBD2. V was clipped by 4 bases and J by 10 bases; unmatched bases: 16. The germline V gene encodes CDR1 SGDLS and CDR2 YYNGEE. This CDR3 region has 16 residues. The CDR3 sequence: CASSRTLAGVAEAQYF. The CDR3 DNA reads TGTGCCAGCAGCCGCACCTTAGCGGGAGTAGCGGAAGCGCAGTATTTT. Full variable domain (missing parts from reference TRBV9 and TRBJ2-3): DSGVTQTPKHLITATGQRVTLRCSPRSGDLSVYWYQQSLDQGLQFLIQYYNGEERAKGNILERFSAQQFPDLHSELNLSSLELGDSALYFCASSRTLAGVAEAQYFGPGTRLTVL.

In regard to this clone: A junction boundary mismatches the germline segment, possibly from a read error. V is TRBV24-1 and J is TRBJ2-5, with 9 positions matching TRBD1. Germline lookup yields CDR1 KGHDR and CDR2 SFDVKD. CDR3 length equals 15 residues. DNA of the CDR3: TGTGCCGCCAGTGCCGGGACAGGGTTATACGAGACCCAGTACTTC. Protein product: CAASAGTGLYETQYF.

This clone has just a few counts. The chain combines TRBV7-9 with TRBJ2-7; a possible D gene is TRBD1 (7 bases). Trimming cost V 5 bases and J 2 bases, with 13 bases left between them. The CDR3 covers 14 residues. Germline V gene lookup returns CDR1 SEHNR and CDR2 FQNEAQ (reference sequence). In DNA form, the CDR3 reads TGTGCCAGCAGCCCAGGGGGGACGACCTACGAGCAGTACTTC. Protein sequence: CASSPGGTTYEQYF. Complete variable domain (other parts from reference TRBV7-9 and TRBJ2-7): DTGVSQNPRHKITKRGQNVTFRCDPISEHNRLYWYRQTLGQGPEFLTYFQNEAQLEKSRLLSDRFSAERPKGSFSTLEIQRTEQGDSAMYLCASSPGGTTYEQYFGPGTRLTVT.

CDR3 nucleotides: TGTGCCAGCAGCTTAGAATCTTACACAGATACGCAGTATTTT. This encodes CASSLESYTDTQYF. V usage is TRBV7-2 and J usage is TRBJ2-3; no clear D. Germline V lookup: CDR1 SGHTA, CDR2 FQGNSA. The CDR3 length is 14 residues. V lost 1 base and J lost 2, with 7 bases in between.

This rearrangement joins TRBV7-9 to TRBJ2-5; 7 bases line up with TRBD1. Losses at the gene ends were 4 bases for V and 3 bases for J; bases not matched to a gene: 5. Looked up from germline, CDR1 is SEHNR and CDR2 is FQNEAQ (reference sequence). This CDR3 contains 14 residues. The CDR3 sequence is CASSYSGTEETQYF. The DNA for the CDR3 is TGTGCCAGCAGCTACTCCGGGACAGAAGAGACCCAGTACTTC.

The rearrangement joins TRBV9 to TRBJ2-1; 11 positions match TRBD2. The CDR3 loop spans 20 amino acids. The ends lost 3 bases at V and 0 bases at J; junction bases unmatched: 14. Germline CDR1 is SGDLS and CDR2 is YYNGEE. CDR3 DNA: TGTGCCAGCAGCGCAGAGGGGACTAGCGGAGCCATGAGCTCCTACAATGAGCAGTTCTTC. The encoded protein is CASSAEGTSGAMSSYNEQFF.